The sample holds a few counts of the clone carrying this T cell receptor beta chain. The record originates from a study of Ad26.COV2.S vaccination and SARS-CoV-2 variants. About the study: A participant enrolled in the COV1001 Ad26.COV2.S trial arm provided the sample. Participants got Ad26.COV2.S intramuscularly, once or twice 56 days apart.

Assay: immunoSEQ multiplex PCR; the TCRdb copy retains only in-frame clones and omits some. The sample has under 500,000 clones; around 93% are singletons. This sample's treatment: some 19 received Ad26.COV2.S at low or high dose, single or two shots; about 5 received placebo; per-sample allocation not given. Specimen acquisition occurred on day 63 following the initial vaccine or placebo injection. It was Wuhan-strain SARS-CoV-2 spike that the Ad26 vaccine vector expressed. Germline loops: CDR1 MNHEY, CDR2 SVGEGT. Trimming removed 2 bases from V and 6 bases from J; junction bases left unmatched: 3. This CDR3 comprises 14 residues.

The genes are TRBV6-2 or TRBV6-3 and TRBJ1-5; 8 positions match TRBD1. This clonotype was sampled from a person between 18 and 65 years old who received the Ad26.COV2.S COVID-19 vaccine or a placebo. Sequences were derived from peripheral blood, sampled in a trial of Ad26.COV2.S vaccine versus placebo. Here the CDR3 reads CASSYQGAGQPQHF. The CDR3 DNA follows: TGTGCCAGCAGTTACCAGGGGGCAGGTCAGCCCCAGCATTTT.